One TCR beta chain is described in this entry. The data belong to a study of cytomegalovirus exposure and HLA in healthy donors. 60 Vbeta and 13 Jbeta primers were used in PCR. Authors' processing steps: Roughly 10 million shared chains were among some 80 million unique TCR beta chains counted in a later analysis. Produced via immunoSEQ multiplex PCR; TCRdb's table is partial and in-frame only. D and trimming were read from the DNA, whereas the V and J calls and clone size are those reported in that table. The table has 160,000 or so clones, about 71% seen once. With 6 bases clipped from V and 7 bases from J, the junction kept 5 bases outside the gene matches. There are 13 residues in the CDR3. Germline V gene lookup returns CDR1 SQVTM and CDR2 ANQGSEA.

Sequencing was done on a sample of PBMCs. The TCR comes from a woman in her twenties or thirties in good health and CMV-seronegative. This chain connects TRBV29-1 to TRBJ1-4; 10 bases map to TRBD1. The CDR3 DNA reads as TGCAGCGTGGGACAGGGGACTGGTGAAAAACTGTTTTTT. Translation gives CSVGQGTGEKLFF.